This T cell receptor beta chain is drawn from a study of blood T cell repertoires in COVID-19. The overall study: Acute and convalescent COVID-19 specimens originated in the United States, Italy and Spain. PBMCs, B-cell-depleted T cells, or T cells were the source of the cDNA or gDNA that made up the material.

Germline CDR1 LNHDA, CDR2 SQIVND (reference sequence). V dropped 6 bases and J dropped 4; count of bases not matched to a gene: 7. The CDR3 covers 16 residues. Measured with immunoSEQ multiplex PCR; TCRdb has only the in-frame clones, and not every one. The repertoire has some 220,000 clones, 75% to 90% of them found once; the top ten carry around 3.8%. The age range of participants was 18 to 89 years, with residence in roughly 25 US areas. Participants were placed into cohorts based on the clinical history they reported. The TCR comes from a woman between 35 and 50 years old with acute COVID-19. The rearrangement links TRBV19 to TRBJ2-2; 11 bases fit TRBD2. Input material: PBMCs or T cells enriched from blood (not recorded which). CDR3 coding DNA: TGTGCCAGTAGCGACTTCGGGACTAGCGGCACCGGGGAGCTGTTTTTT. This gives the protein CASSDFGTSGTGELFF.